These 10 T cell receptor beta chains share one sample of origin, sequenced in a study of T cell responses to AZD1222 COVID-19 vaccine. Method: immunoSEQ multiplex PCR; TCRdb's copy keeps in-frame clones and lacks some. The sample has tens of thousands of clones, around nine tenths seen once. The material was peripheral blood, obtained on day 0 of AZD1222 vaccination. The receptors here all came from an adult in good health.

The chain carries TRBV2 and TRBJ2-7, with D perhaps matching TRBD1 (5 bases). CDR1 SNHLY and CDR2 FYNNEI come from the germline V gene. The CDR3 consists of 10 residues. The CDR3 DNA sequence: TGTGCCAGCAGCGGCAGGGAAGTAGTGGTC. It encodes CASSGREVVV.

The gene calls are TRBV5-1 and TRBJ1-6; D is unresolved. Trimming removed 0 bases from V and 9 bases from J, with 13 bases in between. The length of the CDR3 is 15 residues. Germline-derived CDR1 and CDR2 are SGHRS and YFSETQ. In nucleotides, the CDR3 is TGCGCCAGCAGCTTGGGTACTCCAGGCCGTTCACCCCTCCACTTT. Amino acids: CASSLGTPGRSPLHF.

The chain links TRBV6-4 to TRBJ1-6; weak D call: TRBD1 (5 bases). CDR1 MRHNA and CDR2 SNTAGT come from the germline V gene. This CDR3 comprises 13 residues. V was trimmed by 4 bases and J by 9 bases, leaving 10 bases between them. The CDR3 loop reads CASSVGAGSPLHF. CDR3 coding DNA: TGTGCCAGCAGTGTTGGGGCTGGTTCACCCCTCCACTTT.

The chain has TRBV6-5 and TRBJ1-1; D uncertain. The ends were cut back, 11 bases at V and 1 base at J, with 11 bases in the middle. Germline values: CDR1 MNHEY, CDR2 SVGAGI. This CDR3 region has 12 residues. CDR3 in amino acids: CASYTQNTEAFF. The CDR3, as DNA: TGTGCCTCCTATACCCAGAACACTGAAGCTTTCTTT.

This sequence joins TRBV11-2 and TRBJ2-5, with D uncertain. The V gene lost 2 bases and the J gene lost 5 bases, with 6 bases spanning the gap. The CDR3 consists of 12 residues. Germline V lookup: CDR1 SGHAT, CDR2 FQNNGV. This chain's CDR3 is CASSLLLETQYF. The CDR3 bases are TGTGCCAGCAGCTTACTGCTGGAGACCCAGTACTTC.

This chain joins TRBV28 and TRBJ1-2; unclear D gene. V gave up 2 bases and J gave up 5 bases, with 12 bases separating them. The CDR3 runs 14 residues. Germline values: CDR1 MDHEN, CDR2 SYDVKM. Written as DNA, the CDR3 is TGTGCCAGCAGTTTAGGCGGATACGTTTATGGCTACACCTTC. This sequence encodes CASSLGGYVYGYTF.

The J gene is TRBJ2-1, the V gene TRBV30; the match to TRBD2 covers 13 bases. The CDR3 is 14 amino acids. CDR1 is GTSNPN and CDR2 is SVGIG in the germline V gene (reference sequence). The junction had 6 bases not matched to a gene; V was cut back by 5 bases and J by 8 bases. The DNA for the CDR3 is TGTGCCTGGCAGGGACTAGCGGGACAATATGAGCAGTTCTTC. Translating gives CAWQGLAGQYEQFF.

The chain has TRBV12-3 or TRBV12-4 and TRBJ1-5; a possible D gene is TRBD1 (6 bases). Trimming took off 5 bases at V and 5 bases at J, with 10 bases between the two ends. This CDR3 is built from 13 residues. The CDR3 region is CASSPAGDQPQHF. The CDR3 DNA is TGTGCCAGCAGTCCCGCAGGGGATCAGCCCCAGCATTTT.

This chain links TRBV19 with TRBJ2-1; 8 nucleotides match TRBD2. With 3 bases clipped from V and 4 bases from J, the junction kept 5 bases outside the gene matches. This CDR3 contains 15 residues. Germline CDR1 reads LNHDA; CDR2 reads SQIVND (reference sequence). CDR3 in DNA: TGTGCCAGTAGTATTTCCCAGCGGGGGTACAATGAGCAGTTCTTC. Protein product: CASSISQRGYNEQFF.

The chain uses TRBV10-1 and TRBJ1-5, with D possibly being TRBD1 (5 bases). Trimming removed 0 bases from V and 6 bases from J, with 9 bases in between. The CDR3 spans 14 residues. The germline CDR1 and CDR2 sequences are WNHNN and SYGVQD (reference sequence). CDR3 bases: TGCGCCAGCAGTGAGTCCGGGGCGGGTCAGCCCCAGCATTTT. It specifies CASSESGAGQPQHF.